This passage covers 19 T cell receptor beta chains from one sample sequenced in a study of T and B cells in COVID-19 patients. TRB was amplified from about 260-540 ng of blood genomic DNA. BIOMED2 TRB-A/B primer pools were used in multiplex TRB PCR. A single record per CDR3 protein comes from TCRdb applying MiXCR to the multiplex PCR reads. Of around 5,200 distinct CDR3 sequences in the sample, 15% to 20% were seen once. Sequencing input: blood. The receptor set was obtained from a human donor who had recovered from COVID-19.

By proportion, this clonotype is medium-sized. This chain joins TRBV10-3 and TRBJ2-7, with 8 bases identical to TRBD1. V lost 5 bases to trimming and J lost 1 base; unmatched junction nucleotides: 4. Germline CDR1 reads ENHRY; CDR2 reads SYGVKD. The CDR3 extends over 14 amino acids. The CDR3 DNA reads as TGTGCCATCAGTCAGGGGGCGAGGTCCTACGAGCAGTACTTC. Translated: CAISQGARSYEQYF.

Only a few counts were recorded for this clonotype. V usage is TRBV5-6 and J usage is TRBJ1-1; D not resolved. Germline lookup yields CDR1 SGHDT and CDR2 YYEEEE. CDR3 length: 12 amino acids. With 6 bases removed from V and 0 bases from J, the gap between germline ends came to 6 bases. In DNA form, the CDR3 reads TGTGCCAGCATAGGGTTGAACACTGAAGCTTTCTTT. This encodes CASIGLNTEAFF.

This clonotype is medium-sized within its sample. In DNA, the CDR3 is TGTGCCAGCAGTCCCGGGGGGGTTGGCACCGGGGAGCTGTTTTTT. Protein sequence: CASSPGGVGTGELFF. The chain is built from TRBV6-5 and TRBJ2-2; 8 bases fit TRBD2. The V gene end was trimmed by 5 bases and the J gene end by 4 bases; junction bases not matched to a gene: 6. This CDR3 contains 15 residues. Per the germline V gene, CDR1 is MNHEY and CDR2 is SVGAGI.

By share, this clonotype counts as large. The CDR3 spells CASSRGQETQYF. CDR3 coding DNA: TGTGCCAGTAGTCGGGGCCAAGAGACCCAGTACTTC. This chain connects TRBV19 to TRBJ2-5, with a tentative D call TRBD2 (5 bases). This CDR3 is 12 amino acids long. CDR1 LNHDA and CDR2 SQIVND come from the germline V gene (reference sequence). V lost 5 bases to trimming and J lost 1 base, with 5 bases between them.

Judged by abundance, this clonotype is medium-sized. The chain has TRBV6-5 and TRBJ1-5, with D unclear. There are 14 residues in the CDR3. The V and J ends lost 0 bases and 5 bases respectively, with 8 bases between them. Germline V gene lookup returns CDR1 MNHEY and CDR2 SVGAGI. CDR3 loop: CASSYSIMDQPQHF. The CDR3 nucleotides are TGTGCCAGCAGTTACTCGATTATGGATCAGCCCCAGCATTTT.

This clonotype was picked up a small number of times. The J gene is TRBJ2-5, the V gene TRBV2, with D perhaps matching TRBD1 or TRBD2 (5 bases each). V was pared by 3 bases and J by 3 bases, with 8 bases between. This CDR3 is 13 amino acids long. From germline, CDR1 is SNHLY and CDR2 FYNNEI. CDR3 DNA: TGTGCCAGCAGTGACGGGGCTAAAGAGACCCAGTACTTC. Its translation: CASSDGAKETQYF.

The genes are TRBV5-1 and TRBJ1-6, with 10 bases fitting TRBD1. The CDR3 contains 14 residues. Germline CDR1 and CDR2: SGHRS and YFSETQ. V was pared by 4 bases and J by 10 bases, with 5 bases of the junction left unmatched. CDR3 residues: CASSPWTGGSPLHF. The DNA of the CDR3 is TGCGCCAGCAGCCCGTGGACAGGGGGATCACCCCTCCACTTT.

In its sample, this clonotype was seen many times. The chain couples TRBV5-1 to TRBJ2-7; TRBD1 aligns across 7 bases. The CDR3 extends over 15 amino acids. The trim removed 5 bases at V and 3 bases at J, leaving 11 bases unmatched. CDR1 SGHRS and CDR2 YFSETQ come from the germline V gene. CDR3 DNA sequence: TGCGCCAGCAGATGGTCGGCGACAGGGTACTACGAGCAGTACTTC. Amino acids: CASRWSATGYYEQYF.

This clonotype was observed many times. The chain joins TRBV27 to TRBJ1-1; D is uncertain. Trimming shortened V by 6 bases and J by 2 bases, and 16 bases separated the two germline ends. This CDR3 is 15 amino acids long. Germline values: CDR1 MNHEY, CDR2 SMNVEV (reference sequence). CDR3 coding DNA: TGTGCCAGCAGCCTTTTGGGTGAATACAACACTGAAGCTTTCTTT. Translating it yields CASSLLGEYNTEAFF.

This clonotype was detected ten times or more. The V call is TRBV6-4, the J call TRBJ2-3; D remains unclear. The germline V and J ends were trimmed by 2 bases and 1 base, with 1 base remaining between them. This CDR3 has 12 amino acids. CDR1 and CDR2 (germline): MRHNA, SNTAGT. This CDR3 reads CASSDRTDTQYF. In DNA, the CDR3 is TGTGCCAGCAGTGACCGCACAGATACGCAGTATTTT.

The chain joins TRBV11-2 to TRBJ2-7; TRBD2 matches at 12 bases. V lost 4 bases and J lost 2; bases outside the gene matches: 0. The CDR3 sequence is 14 residues long. Germline V gives CDR1 SGHAT, CDR2 FQNNGV. The CDR3: CASSWTSGTYEQYF. The CDR3 DNA follows: TGTGCCAGCAGCTGGACTAGCGGGACCTACGAGCAGTACTTC.

By share of the sample, this clonotype is medium-sized. The chain links TRBV6-5 to TRBJ1-2; D is undetermined. Deletions cut 3 bases from V and 6 bases from J, with 8 bases between. This CDR3 has 12 residues. Germline-derived CDR1 and CDR2 are MNHEY and SVGAGI. CDR3 sequence: CASSYSGHGYTF. The CDR3 DNA is TGTGCCAGCAGTTATAGTGGTCATGGCTACACCTTC.

This clonotype was picked up a small number of times. The chain recombines TRBV20-1 with TRBJ2-1, with 9 bases lining up with TRBD2. With 6 bases clipped from V and 9 bases from J, the junction kept 12 bases outside the gene matches. The CDR3 loop spans 14 amino acids. Germline CDR1 reads DFQATT; CDR2 reads SNEGSKA (reference sequence). CDR3 residues: CSAGPGGRAGEQFF. The CDR3 nucleotides read TGCAGTGCAGGTCCCGGCGGGAGGGCTGGTGAGCAGTTCTTC.

Notes on this clonotype: Possible read error: a much larger clone is one base away. The J gene is TRBJ1-3, the V gene TRBV11-3; D is perhaps TRBD1 (5 bases). V was clipped by 4 bases and J by 4 bases, with 11 bases between them. Germline CDR1 is SGHNT and CDR2 is YENEEA. This CDR3 is built from 14 residues. DNA of the CDR3: TGTGCCAGCAGCTACCTGGGGGGGGGAAACACCATATATTTT. Its protein product is CASSYLGGGNTIYF.

This clonotype turned up a few times. This sequence joins TRBV27 and TRBJ2-5, with D hard to call. Germline V CDR1 and CDR2: MNHEY, SMNVEV (reference sequence). Trimming shortened V by 6 bases and J by 2 bases, and 10 bases separated the two germline ends. The CDR3 is 13 residues long. CDR3 residues: CASSFGSQETQYF. CDR3 DNA sequence: TGTGCCAGCAGCTTTGGATCACAAGAGACCCAGTACTTC.

The sample holds many counts of this clonotype. The genes are TRBV6-2 or TRBV6-3 and TRBJ1-2; TRBD1 matches at 9 bases. V gave up 6 bases and J gave up 4 bases; unmatched junction bases: 12. This CDR3 spans 16 amino acids. CDR1 is MNHEY, CDR2 SVGEGT, per germline. In DNA, the CDR3 is TGTGCCAGCAGACCTCGTCCGGGACAGGGTTTCTATGGCTACACCTTC. Translating it yields CASRPRPGQGFYGYTF.

At least ten counts were recorded for this clonotype. CDR3 loop: CASSFQASGAYEQYF. CDR3 DNA sequence: TGTGCCAGCAGTTTTCAGGCTAGCGGGGCCTACGAGCAGTACTTC. The rearrangement joins TRBV27 to TRBJ2-7; 9 positions match TRBD2. The CDR3 length is 15 residues. With V trimmed by 3 bases and J by 2 bases, 5 bases remained unmatched. Per germline, CDR1 MNHEY and CDR2 SMNVEV (reference sequence).

This clonotype is medium-sized by share. The chain carries TRBV19 and TRBJ2-5; D remains ambiguous. Between the trimmed V and J ends, which lost 3 bases and 5 bases, there was a span of 10 bases. The CDR3 totals 13 residues. From germline, CDR1 is LNHDA and CDR2 SQIVND (reference sequence). Here the CDR3 reads CASSMGLRETQYF. For the CDR3, the DNA is TGTGCCAGTAGTATGGGGTTGCGCGAGACCCAGTACTTC.

This clonotype is medium-sized within its sample. The chain recombines TRBV7-6 with TRBJ2-1; tentative D call: TRBD2 (6 bases). The V end lost 3 bases, the J end lost 0 bases, and 9 bases lay between the germline ends. Germline CDR1 reads SGHVS; CDR2 reads FNYEAQ. CDR3 size: 15 residues. CDR3 loop: CASSFLADSYNEQFF. In DNA form, the CDR3 reads TGTGCCAGCAGCTTCTTAGCGGACTCCTACAATGAGCAGTTCTTC.